This TCR beta chain came from a study of Graves' ophthalmopathy and Graves' hyperthyroidism (dated by TCRdb to 2016 to 2019). Background for the entire study: Hyperthyroidism was considered stable if no progression to ophthalmopathy occurred within 18 months of follow-up. The study used TCR beta repertoire signatures to distinguish Graves' ophthalmopathy from Graves' hyperthyroidism and to predict progression to ophthalmopathy. In total, 120 to 150 blood samples were TCR-sequenced: 40 to 45 ophthalmopathy, about 75 hyperthyroidism and some 17 hyperthyroidism-to-ophthalmopathy patients. A discovery set of 100 patients (43 ophthalmopathy, about 58 stable hyperthyroidism) was enrolled to explore V-J signatures distinguishing ophthalmopathy from hyperthyroidism. An independent validation cohort was composed of approximately 19 hyperthyroidism patients and about 17 patients who later progressed from hyperthyroidism to ophthalmopathy. In over 5 hyperthyroidism patients, the T-cell repertoire of thyroid tissue was compared with the T-cell repertoire of blood. Once sampling was done, hyperthyroidism patients were given methimazole at a starting dose of 30 mg daily, while ophthalmopathy patients were given high-dose intravenous methylprednisolone. Beyond this particular receptor, the publication reports: In validation, the model predicted ophthalmopathy progression with nearly 71% sensitivity and around 72% specificity; eleven to twelve predicted patients were CT-confirmed with GO in a median of around 6 months. Most expanded thyroid clonotypes with a frequency above 0.001 also appeared in blood, which suggests that blood repertoires may reflect the immune response in the thyroid. The 13-signature model separated ophthalmopathy from stable hyperthyroidism with roughly 89% sensitivity and 81% to 82% specificity in cross-validation, and 80%/75% in the test set. Sample size was not predetermined statistically, and investigators were not blinded to group allocation.

Regarding this clonotype: What this receptor recognizes is not known. Per-nucleotide qualities are absent, and no much larger clonotype sits a single base away.

V gives up 3 bases and J gives up 5 bases, and the segment between their germline ends measures 22 bases. CDR3 length: 17 amino acids, cysteine to phenylalanine. Kept here is only the CDR3 DNA, which spans 51 bases and is read in frame from base 1. CDR1 and CDR2 are read off the germline V gene (reference sequence) as DFQATT and SNEGSKA. Patients with hyperthyroidism were aged 18 to 65 years, had been newly diagnosed, and had a disease duration of less than 2 months. Patients were excluded if they had other autoimmune diseases, uncontrolled infections, pregnancy or lactation. Diagnosis was based on clinical symptoms, serum thyroxine, TRAb, thyroid ultrasound and orbital computed tomography. Total RNA was extracted using Trizol reagent, and RNA quality was checked on an Agilent 2100 Bioanalyzer. For repertoire sequencing, TCR beta CDR3 regions were amplified from RNA transcripts. The first round of RT-PCR was done with HTBI primers and the Qiagen OneStep RT-PCR kit, and was followed by a second round of multiplex PCR, then size selection and purification. Libraries were sequenced on an Illumina HiSeq2000 using paired-end 100 bp reads. As for how the authors treated the data: SOAPnuke was used for read processing, and reads with adapters, uncalled bases, a mean Phred below 15, or no exact constant-primer or identifier match were discarded. COPE v1.2.5 was used to merge the high-quality paired reads. Each unique nucleotide sequence was defined as a clonotype, and clonotypes were aligned to IMGT TRB V, D and J references with MiTCR v1.1. The analysis was limited to V-J combinations with a frequency above 0.0001, which together covered around 99% of the repertoires. For each V-J combination, a TCR clonal expansion and chaos score was defined as F50 clonal expansion divided by the chaos observed in the TCRdist matrix. Welch's t-statistics and random forest were used to narrow the features down to 10 to 15 V-J combinations, which were then fed into a naive Bayes classifier. The similarity between thyroid and blood repertoires was quantified using the Morisita-Horn index. TCRdb trimmed public reads at Q25 via fastp, called clones via MiXCR and kept in-frame beta chains. Rows are unified per CDR3 protein, each entry keeping the most common DNA and genes. TCRdb, not the authors, supplied the V and J calls. Within this sample are over a million distinct CDR3 sequences, with 36% of them counted one time only. The ten largest clones capture more than 9.5% of the sample.

The sample was peripheral blood or thyroid tissue (not recorded which). This clonotype was obtained from an adult man with Graves' hyperthyroidism. Recombination joined TRBV20-1 with TRBJ2-2; TRBD2 is perhaps the D gene, given 5 matching bases. The CDR3 corresponds to CSASPSRRGYGTGELFF. The DNA is as follows: TGCAGTGCTAGCCCTTCCAGGAGAGGGTATGGGACCGGGGAGCTGTTTTTT.